In this sample, the clone carrying this T cell receptor beta chain turned up many times. What it binds is unknown. This entry comes from a study of T cells in Graves' hyperthyroidism and ophthalmopathy. Overall study context: Upon initial diagnosis and before any treatment, peripheral blood was collected.

Active moderate-to-severe ophthalmopathy, Clinical Activity Score at least 3, NOSPECS at least 4, under 3 months' duration. Template material for amplifying TCR beta CDR3 regions consisted of RNA transcripts. HTBI primers drove first-round RT-PCR of the TCR CDR3. One entry per CDR3 protein, called by TCRdb with MiXCR from the multiplex PCR reads. The sample records hundreds of thousands of distinct CDR3 sequences, about 20% being singletons. Findings and limits, study-wide: Model-based prediction identified ophthalmopathy a median about 6.8 months prior to its onset.

The junction had 7 bases not matched to a gene; V was cut back by 2 bases and J by 5 bases. CDR1 is GTSNPN, CDR2 SVGIG, per germline (reference sequence). CDR3 length equals 14 residues. V and J are TRBV30 and TRBJ2-7; TRBD1 agrees at 9 bases. Sample: blood. The receptor comes from a man aged 35-49 years with Graves' ophthalmopathy. The CDR3 sequence: CAWSSGTGRHEQYF. In DNA, the CDR3 is TGTGCCTGGAGTTCCGGGACAGGGCGGCACGAGCAGTACTTC.